This note documents a single T cell receptor (beta chain) sequence. Authors' processing steps: Reference gene primer amplification in the assay estimated nucleated cell counts. TCRdb keeps only in-frame clones here, not all; method: immunoSEQ multiplex PCR. Clonal size and the V and J genes are those of that table, whereas D and trimming came from the DNA. This table holds about 120,000 clones, around 88% found once. These data belong to a study of blood T cell repertoires in COVID-19. Study-wide context: COVID-19 samples, acute and convalescent, were from the United States, Italy and Spain. PBMCs, B-cell-depleted T cells, or T cells were the source of the cDNA or gDNA that made up the material.

The V gene's germline CDR1 is MNHEY and CDR2 SVGAGI. The CDR3 runs to 14 residues. V was trimmed by 3 bases and J by 2 bases, leaving 8 bases between them. The material sequenced was peripheral blood. The sequence derives from a man aged 45-60 years with acute or convalescent COVID-19. This chain connects TRBV6-5 to TRBJ1-3; D not resolved. The CDR3, as DNA: TGTGCCAGCAGTTATCGGGTAACTGGAAACACCATATATTTT. Its translation: CASSYRVTGNTIYF.